This TCR beta chain was captured by sequencing in a study of T cell responses to AZD1222 COVID-19 vaccine. A word on this clone: A read error may produce the germline difference seen at one junction end.

Profiling relied on immunoSEQ multiplex PCR, and the TCRdb table lists in-frame clones only, not all of them. The top ten hold 9.5% to 13% of the sample, which has fewer than 110,000 clones, more than 70% seen once. CDR3 length equals 14 residues. The germline V gene encodes CDR1 ENHRY and CDR2 SYGVKD. V and J are TRBV10-3 and TRBJ1-5; maybe TRBD1 (5 bases). The sample was peripheral blood, taken 28 days after the second AZD1222 dose. The clonotype comes from an adult who received the AZD1222 COVID-19 vaccine. This CDR3 reads CAIRGDHSDQPQHF. CDR3 in DNA: TGTGCCATCAGGGGGGACCATAGCGATCAGCCCCAGCATTTT.